This T cell receptor beta chain was recovered during a study of T-cell memory formation after mild COVID-19. There are a few counts of this clonotype. Its antigen is as yet unknown. Findings and caveats of the study: For second-wave clones that peaked at day 37, SARS-CoV-2 specificity went unverified. In pre-infection memory, a portion of responding clones appeared, which suggested that cross-reactive memory joined.

MiXCR, applied by TCRdb to the 5' RACE reads, yields one record per CDR3 protein. There are some 280,000 distinct CDR3 sequences in the sample; 16% occur only once, and roughly 25% lies in the top ten. Sequencing was done on a sample of PBMCs or a T cell subset sorted from them (not recorded which). This receptor was obtained from a man aged 18 to 29 who had mild COVID-19 (a few samples of this study predate the infection). Cell type and time point are not known.

The CDR3 here is CASSTQGGDTQYF. The CDR3 DNA is TGTGCCAGCAGCACTCAGGGGGGAGATACGCAGTATTTT. The chain combines TRBV7-3 with TRBJ2-3; D might be TRBD1 (7 bases). Looked up from germline, CDR1 is SGHTA and CDR2 is FQGTGA. The CDR3 is 13 residues long. V was clipped by 5 bases and J by 5 bases, with 11 bases between them.